This T cell receptor beta chain was sequenced in a study of vaccination and CD4 T cells after COVID-19. In regard to this clonotype: Its cognate antigen is unknown.

Oncomine TCR Beta short-read sequencing was applied to DNA from cultured CD4+ T cells. MiXCR, run by TCRdb on the PCR reads, gives a single entry per CDR3 protein. The sample has under 20,000 distinct CDR3 sequences, over 20% seen once. The treatment was: approximately nine-day PBMC culture with coronavirus spike peptide pools or control peptides (ViraFEST assay). ViraFEST used peptide pools to expand antigen-specific T cells, then sequenced TCRs. CDR3 size: 16 residues. Germline V lookup: CDR1 SGHAT, CDR2 FQNNGV. Unmatched junction bases numbered 14, after V lost 5 bases and J lost 7 bases. The chain carries TRBV11-2 and TRBJ1-2, with TRBD1 matching 9 bases. The sequence was obtained from a human donor with COVID-19. The specimen was cultured CD4+ T cells from blood. This chain's CDR3 is CASSTYSGTGRGGYTF. The DNA for the CDR3 is TGTGCCAGCAGCACCTACTCCGGGACAGGGAGGGGTGGCTACACCTTC.